This TCR beta chain was identified during a study of OX40 agonist ivuxolimab in advanced cancers. Measured with immunoSEQ multiplex PCR; TCRdb has only the in-frame clones, and not every one. The profile shows about 79,000 clones, under 85% of them singletons. This CDR3 is built from 14 residues. Trimming stripped 2 bases from V and 8 bases from J, with 13 bases between. Germline CDR1 and CDR2: SGHVS and FNYEAQ. The chain combines TRBV7-6 with TRBJ2-1; perhaps TRBD1 as D (6 bases). The starting material was CD4+ or CD8+ T cells sorted from blood, obtained in a trial of the OX40 agonist ivuxolimab. The TCR originated in an adult with an advanced solid tumor such as melanoma, head and neck, liver or kidney cancer. The chain's CDR3 is CASSLFAGEHEQFF. As DNA, the CDR3 is TGTGCCAGCAGCTTATTTGCAGGGGAGCATGAGCAGTTCTTC. The full variable domain, with the rest looked up from reference TRBV7-6 and TRBJ2-1, is GAGVSQSPRYKVTKRGQDVALRCDPISGHVSLYWYRQALGQGPEFLTYFNYEAQQDKSGLPNDRFSAERPEGSISTLTIQRTEQRDSAMYRCASSLFAGEHEQFFGPGTRLTVL.